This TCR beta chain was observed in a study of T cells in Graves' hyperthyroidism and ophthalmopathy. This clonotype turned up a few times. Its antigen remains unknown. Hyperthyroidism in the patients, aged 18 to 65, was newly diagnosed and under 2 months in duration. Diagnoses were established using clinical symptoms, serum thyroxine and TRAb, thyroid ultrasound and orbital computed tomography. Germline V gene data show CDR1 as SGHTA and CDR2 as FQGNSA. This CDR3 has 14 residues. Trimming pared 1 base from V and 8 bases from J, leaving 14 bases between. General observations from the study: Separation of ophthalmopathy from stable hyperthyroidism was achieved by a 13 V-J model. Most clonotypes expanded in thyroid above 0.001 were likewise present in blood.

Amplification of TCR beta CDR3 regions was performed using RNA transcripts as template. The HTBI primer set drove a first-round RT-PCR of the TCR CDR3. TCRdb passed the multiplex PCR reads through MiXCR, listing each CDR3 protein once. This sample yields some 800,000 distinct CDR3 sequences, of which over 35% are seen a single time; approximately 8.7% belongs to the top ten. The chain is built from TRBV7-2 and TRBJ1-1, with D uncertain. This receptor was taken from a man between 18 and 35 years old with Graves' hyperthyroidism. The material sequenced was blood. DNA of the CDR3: TGTGCCAGCAGCTTAGTGGCCGGGCAGATGGAAGCTTTCTTT. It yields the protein CASSLVAGQMEAFF. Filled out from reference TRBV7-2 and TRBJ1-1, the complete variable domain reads GAGVSQSPSNKVTEKGKDVELRCDPISGHTALYWYRQSLGQGLEFLIYFQGNSAPDKSGLPSDRFSAERTGGSVSTLTIQRTQQEDSAVYLCASSLVAGQMEAFFGQGTRLTVV.